This T cell receptor beta chain came from a study of cytomegalovirus exposure and HLA in healthy donors (dated by TCRdb to about 2017). For the wider study: According to a later analysis, one platform produced both the approximately 110 validation repertoires and the 620 or so repertoires of the first cohort. The aim of the study was to test whether cataloging public T cell receptors could identify signatures of past pathogen exposure. Along with the roughly 670-subject first cohort, a separate validation cohort of over a hundred different subjects was used. To predict cytomegalovirus infection status, the study combined high-throughput TCR immunosequencing, statistical association of individual TCRs with disease status, and machine learning. General conclusions and limits of the study: Most TCR sequences were seen in very few donors, while some public TCRs were found in many individuals. In the study, 150 to 200 TCR beta chains were listed as associated with cytomegalovirus. It was suggested by the authors that the approach could potentially be generalized to other disease states and immunological phenotypes. The classifier was reported to diagnose cytomegalovirus status with high specificity and sensitivity in both the original and validation cohorts. All 120 or so repertoires were used to score co-occurrence in the validation cohort in a later analysis, because that analysis had no HLA typing for the cohort. In vitro tests confirmed that a few of the cytomegalovirus-associated TCR beta chains recognize cytomegalovirus antigens. In a later analysis, TCRs clustered in the first cohort were found to also tend to co-occur in the roughly 130 validation repertoires, with roughly 93% of cluster scores above 0.

Worth noting for this clone: No cognate antigen has been identified for it. No per-base quality is available; no much larger clone lies one base away.

The library was obtained by the immunoSEQ multiplex PCR assay. Per the authors' processing: To diagnose cytomegalovirus status from the catalog of TCR beta chain sequences, a statistical classification framework was built. TCRdb holds this immuneACCESS table with in-frame rearrangements only. Some clones are missing; in checked studies, unresolved V genes explain under half, and the rest has no known cause. The V and J calls and clone size are taken from that table; D and trimming were inferred from the DNA. This sample gives approximately 170,000 clones in total; around 85% of them show up just once. About 16% of the sample rests with the top ten. The donors were included in the validation cohort of 120 subjects, a group kept apart from the roughly 700-subject first cohort. The germline V gene provides CDR1 SGHAT and CDR2 FQNNGV. At the junction V is shortened by 4 bases and J by 5 bases, with 17 bases in between. The CDR3 holds 15 amino acids from the cysteine to the phenylalanine. The sequence is cut down to CDR3 DNA, 45 bases in frame from base 1.

Recombination linked TRBV11-2 to TRBJ2-5, with a tentative D gene TRBD2 over 6 matching bases. The TCR was taken from a man between 18 and 29 years old in good health and CMV-seropositive. Sequences were obtained from PBMCs. This receptor has the CDR3 CASSSTGSGGETQYF. The nucleotide sequence is given as TGTGCCAGCAGCTCCACGGGCTCCGGGGGTGAGACCCAGTACTTC.